One T cell receptor (beta chain) is described in this entry. What it binds is unknown. The entry originates in a study of cytomegalovirus exposure and HLA in healthy donors. Trimming removed 0 bases at V and 0 bases at J, with 8 bases between. The CDR3 is 15 residues long. Germline V gene sequence: CDR1 MNHEY, CDR2 SVGAGI. General observations from the study: Later work found most CMV-associated TCR beta chains apparently HLA-restricted. In vitro checks showed that a few CMV-associated chains really do target CMV antigens. In an earlier analysis, productive rearrangement rates for most beta V segments clustered near 87% or 30%.

The PCR had 60 Vbeta and 13 Jbeta primers. The repertoire was sequenced with immunoSEQ multiplex PCR; TCRdb's copy has only in-frame clones and lacks some. The data show fewer than 150,000 clones, more than 80% seen once. The donors, nominally healthy at sampling, likely had unrecorded immune exposures. This receptor was obtained from a woman in her twenties or thirties in good health and CMV-seropositive. Sequencing used PBMCs. V and J are TRBV6-5 and TRBJ1-1, with D maybe TRBD1 (6 bases). Written as DNA, the CDR3 is TGTGCCAGCAGTTACTCGGGGGCCATGAACACTGAAGCTTTCTTT. Translation gives CASSYSGAMNTEAFF.